Shown below are 17 T cell receptor beta chains from a single sample sequenced in a study of OX40 agonist ivuxolimab in advanced cancers. Measured with immunoSEQ multiplex PCR; TCRdb has only the in-frame clones, and not every one. Counted here are approximately 46,000 clones, 80% occurring once; the ten biggest clones make up 3% to 4%. The starting material was CD4+ or CD8+ T cells sorted from blood, obtained in a trial of the OX40 agonist ivuxolimab. All receptors come from an adult with an advanced solid tumor such as melanoma, head and neck, liver or kidney cancer.

This clone was counted a single time. The chain recombines TRBV11-2 with TRBJ2-3; D is uncertain. The CDR3 is made up of 13 amino acids. Trimming stripped 0 bases from V and 3 bases from J, with 4 bases between. Germline V gene sequence: CDR1 SGHAT, CDR2 FQNNGV. CDR3 residues: CASSLDRTDTQYF. CDR3 nucleotide sequence: TGTGCCAGCAGCTTAGACAGGACAGATACGCAGTATTTT.

This chain links TRBV5-1 with TRBJ1-2; 9 bases are shared with TRBD1. The V segment lost 8 bases and the J segment 8 bases; nucleotides outside the gene matches: 10. The CDR3 length is 13 residues. Germline lookup yields CDR1 SGHRS and CDR2 YFSETQ. The CDR3 reads CASSLGTGYGYTF. CDR3 in DNA: TGCGCCAGTTCCCTCGGGACAGGGTACGGCTACACCTTC.

This chain connects TRBV29-1 to TRBJ2-3; TRBD2 aligns across 9 bases. Germline loops: CDR1 SQVTM, CDR2 ANQGSEA. The CDR3 runs to 12 residues. V trimming: 6 bases; J trimming: 6 bases; junction bases outside the gene matches: 4. The CDR3 loop is CSVKREADTQYF. The CDR3 DNA reads as TGCAGCGTAAAGCGGGAGGCGGATACGCAGTATTTT.

This clone was picked up one time. This chain connects TRBV9 to TRBJ2-3, with D maybe TRBD2 (7 bases). Per the germline V gene, CDR1 is SGDLS and CDR2 is YYNGEE. This CDR3 is built from 16 residues. The V end lost 4 bases, the J end lost 1 base, and 16 bases lay between the germline ends. Here the CDR3 reads CASSLTSEGGTDTQYF. The CDR3 coding sequence is TGTGCCAGCAGCCTCACTAGCGAGGGGGGCACAGATACGCAGTATTTT.

The chain carries TRBV7-2 and TRBJ2-4, with 7 bases lining up with TRBD2. The CDR3 contains 16 residues. V lost 2 bases, J lost 0 bases, and 4 bases stayed unmatched. Germline CDR1 SGHTA, CDR2 FQGNSA. CDR3 coding DNA: TGTGCCAGCAGCTTACCCGGGGGGTTAGCCAAAAACATTCAGTACTTC. This encodes CASSLPGGLAKNIQYF.

The chain has TRBV11-2 and TRBJ1-2; D uncertain. There are 12 residues in the CDR3. The V gene's germline CDR1 is SGHAT and CDR2 FQNNGV. V lost 3 bases and J lost 8, with 10 bases in between. CDR3 protein: CASSFSREGYTF. CDR3 DNA: TGTGCCAGCAGCTTTTCGAGGGAAGGCTACACCTTC.

This clone came up a few times. The rearrangement links TRBV20-1 to TRBJ1-1; D remains unclear. This CDR3 comprises 11 residues. The V end was cut by 5 bases, the J end by 4 bases, with 8 bases between. The V gene's germline CDR1 is DFQATT and CDR2 SNEGSKA (reference sequence). This chain's CDR3 is CSALSSTEAFF. The CDR3 DNA is TGCAGTGCTTTGAGTAGCACTGAAGCTTTCTTT.

V and J are TRBV28 and TRBJ2-5, with unresolved D. The CDR3 length is 15 residues. V gave up 5 bases and J gave up 1 base, with 14 bases separating them. The germline gives CDR1 MDHEN, CDR2 SYDVKM. The CDR3 reads CASSPLTRPQETQYF. In DNA, the CDR3 is TGTGCCAGCAGTCCACTGACACGTCCCCAAGAGACCCAGTACTTC.

The chain's CDR3 is CASSTPQTSGSYEQYF. CDR3 DNA: TGTGCCAGTAGTACCCCACAGACTAGCGGTTCCTACGAGCAGTACTTC. This sequence joins TRBV19 and TRBJ2-7, with 9 bases that match TRBD2. The CDR3 is 16 residues long. Unmatched junction bases numbered 8, after V lost 4 bases and J lost 1 base. Germline values: CDR1 LNHDA, CDR2 SQIVND (reference sequence).

The chain combines TRBV29-1 with TRBJ2-7; no clear D. CDR1 and CDR2 from the germline V gene are SQVTM and ANQGSEA. The CDR3 contains 11 residues. Trimming took off 7 bases at V and 0 bases at J, with 7 bases between the two ends. The CDR3 bases are TGCAGCGGACGGAGCTCCTACGAGCAGTACTTC. It encodes CSGRSSYEQYF.

This chain uses TRBV27 with TRBJ2-7; tentative D call: TRBD2 (5 bases). Germline values: CDR1 MNHEY, CDR2 SMNVEV (reference sequence). This CDR3 comprises 11 residues. Trimming removed 3 bases from V and 5 bases from J, with 5 bases in between. The CDR3 here is CASSLRDEQYF. The DNA for the CDR3 is TGTGCCAGCAGTTTGCGGGACGAGCAGTACTTC.

CDR3 amino acids: CASSLAGTSEVDTQYF. The CDR3 region has the DNA TGTGCCAGCAGCTTGGCCGGGACTAGCGAAGTTGATACGCAGTATTTT. This chain joins TRBV5-4 and TRBJ2-3; TRBD2 agrees at 10 bases. V lost 0 bases and J lost 6; bases outside the gene matches: 7. Germline CDR1 SGHNT, CDR2 YYREEE (reference sequence). The CDR3 contains 16 residues.

The chain combines TRBV6-1 with TRBJ2-1; either TRBD1 or TRBD2 may supply D (5 bases each). The CDR3 contains 16 residues. Germline CDR1 MNHNS, CDR2 SASEGT. Trimming cost V 4 bases and J 0 bases, with 13 bases left between them. DNA for the CDR3: TGTGCCAGCAGTGGATGGAAGGGACCCTCCTACAATGAGCAGTTCTTC. This sequence encodes CASSGWKGPSYNEQFF.

The chain is built from TRBV19 and TRBJ1-5, with 10 bases that match TRBD1. The CDR3 contains 16 residues. Per the germline V gene, CDR1 is LNHDA and CDR2 is SQIVND (reference sequence). V shed 6 bases and J 4 bases; nucleotides not matched to a gene: 9. DNA for the CDR3: TGTGCCAGTAGCCCAAGGGGACAGGGGCTGAATCAGCCCCAGCATTTT. Its translation is CASSPRGQGLNQPQHF.

The rearrangement joins TRBV4-1 to TRBJ2-4; TRBD2 might be the D (6 bases). The CDR3 runs to 15 residues. V was clipped by 2 bases and J by 8 bases, with 16 bases between them. Per the germline V gene, CDR1 is MGHRA and CDR2 is YSYEKL. CDR3 sequence reads: CASSQRGLNKDIQYF. DNA of the CDR3: TGCGCCAGCAGCCAAAGGGGACTCAATAAAGACATTCAGTACTTC.

The chain joins TRBV6-1 to TRBJ2-7, with a weak D call TRBD2 (6 bases). This CDR3 has 13 residues. Germline CDR1 MNHNS, CDR2 SASEGT. The V gene lost 4 bases and the J gene lost 2 bases, with 9 bases spanning the gap. CDR3 residues: CASSGAGPYEQYF. DNA of the CDR3: TGTGCCAGCAGTGGGGCGGGACCCTACGAGCAGTACTTC.

The chain links TRBV27 to TRBJ2-3; D gene unclear. V lost 5 bases and J 3 bases, leaving 9 bases between the germline ends. CDR3 length: 13 amino acids. Germline CDR1 and CDR2: MNHEY and SMNVEV (reference sequence). The CDR3 here is CASSPTRTDTQYF. DNA for the CDR3: TGTGCCAGCAGTCCGACTCGGACAGATACGCAGTATTTT.